These 26 T cell receptor beta chains originate from one sample sequenced in a study of shared clonotypes between healthy human individuals (TCRdb year 2020). The library was produced with the immunoSEQ multiplex PCR assay. The table comes from immuneACCESS by way of TCRdb, which keeps in-frame sequences with V and J called. Part of the clones is missing from these tables; in studies checked, under half for an unresolved V gene and the rest for unknown reasons. The sample table lists approximately 620,000 clones, 97% of them with a count of one. The ten largest make up 0.057% of the sample. The sample comprised naive CD4+ T cells sorted from blood. The sample's cell subset or site, from its label and the paper: CD45RA+ positively selected. Receptors originate from a woman in her twenties or thirties in good health.

This rearrangement joins TRBV5-5 to TRBJ1-3; D gene uncertain. Per the germline V gene, CDR1 is SGHKS and CDR2 is YYEKEE (reference sequence). The length of the CDR3 is 15 residues. With 0 bases removed from V and 4 bases from J, the gap between germline ends came to 11 bases. The CDR3 spells CASSLGRTFGNTIYF. The DNA for the CDR3 is TGTGCCAGCAGCTTGGGGAGGACTTTCGGAAACACCATATATTTT.

The chain recombines TRBV5-5 with TRBJ1-4; the D gene is possibly TRBD1 (6 bases). V lost 2 bases, J lost 2 bases, and 10 bases lay in between. Germline V gene data show CDR1 as SGHKS and CDR2 as YYEKEE (reference sequence). The CDR3 length is 15 residues. The CDR3 region has the DNA TGTGCCAGCAGCTTACCGGGACACACTAATGAAAAACTGTTTTTT. Protein: CASSLPGHTNEKLFF.

The chain is built from TRBV9 and TRBJ2-1; 11 bases line up with TRBD2. Trimming cost V 0 bases and J 7 bases; bases outside gene matches: 3. This CDR3 has 15 residues. Germline CDR1 reads SGDLS; CDR2 reads YYNGEE. CDR3: CASSVGLAGRNEQFF. The CDR3 DNA sequence: TGTGCCAGCAGCGTAGGACTAGCGGGACGGAATGAGCAGTTCTTC.

This sequence joins TRBV7-9 and TRBJ2-3; TRBD2 agrees at 7 bases. The CDR3 is made up of 14 amino acids. V lost 7 bases, J lost 1 base, and 5 bases stayed unmatched. Germline values: CDR1 SEHNR, CDR2 FQNEAQ (reference sequence). The CDR3 is CASTWGRGTDTQYF. Here the CDR3 DNA reads TGTGCCAGCACTTGGGGGAGGGGCACAGATACGCAGTATTTT.

This clone has a single count. V and J are TRBV5-4 and TRBJ2-5; no firm D call. The CDR3 has 14 residues. V shed 4 bases and J shed 1 base, with 11 bases lying between them. Germline CDR1 is SGHNT and CDR2 is YYREEE (reference sequence). CDR3 DNA sequence: TGTGCCAGCAGCAAAGTATTCGCCCAAGAGACCCAGTACTTC. Translated, it gives CASSKVFAQETQYF.

The rearrangement joins TRBV4-1 to TRBJ1-4; perhaps TRBD1 as D (5 bases). Trimming cost V 0 bases and J 7 bases, with 12 bases left between them. Germline V CDR1 and CDR2: MGHRA, YSYEKL. The CDR3 is made up of 15 amino acids. This CDR3 is CASSQDPGNAEKLFF. The CDR3 DNA sequence: TGCGCCAGCAGCCAAGATCCAGGGAATGCTGAAAAACTGTTTTTT.

The V call is TRBV7-9, the J call TRBJ2-7; either TRBD1 or TRBD2 may fit D (5 bases each). Trimming cost V 6 bases and J 5 bases, with 17 bases left between them. Per germline, CDR1 SEHNR and CDR2 FQNEAQ (reference sequence). The CDR3 is 14 amino acids. The DNA of the CDR3 is TGTGCCAGCAGTAAAGGGGTGGCCGGGGACGAGCAGTACTTC. This translates into CASSKGVAGDEQYF.

The chain combines TRBV7-8 with TRBJ2-2; D is unclear. The V end was cut by 1 base, the J end by 3 bases, with 9 bases between. The V gene's germline CDR1 is SGHVS and CDR2 FQNEAQ. The length of the CDR3 is 15 residues. CDR3 DNA: TGTGCCAGCAGCTTAGACCCTGGGTACACCGGGGAGCTGTTTTTT. The encoded protein is CASSLDPGYTGELFF.

The chain carries TRBV19 and TRBJ2-7, with TRBD1 as a possible D gene (6 bases). Looked up from germline, CDR1 is LNHDA and CDR2 is SQIVND (reference sequence). V shed 4 bases and J shed 0 bases, with 10 bases lying between them. The CDR3 has 14 residues. The CDR3 sequence is CASSTQTGSYEQYF. The CDR3 nucleotides are TGTGCCAGTAGTACACAGACAGGCTCCTACGAGCAGTACTTC.

The chain carries TRBV5-4 and TRBJ1-3, with TRBD1 as a possible D gene (5 bases). The CDR3 runs 13 residues. V lost 2 bases and J lost 4, with 7 bases in between. Germline values: CDR1 SGHNT, CDR2 YYREEE (reference sequence). The CDR3 protein is CASSLNRGNTIYF. The CDR3 bases are TGTGCCAGCAGCTTAAACAGGGGAAACACCATATATTTT.

The chain has TRBV5-1 and TRBJ2-7; 9 nucleotides line up with TRBD1. Germline CDR1 and CDR2: SGHRS and YFSETQ. The CDR3 contains 16 residues. After removal of 2 bases from V and 4 bases from J, the junction contained 10 bases not matched to a gene. Here the CDR3 DNA reads TGCGCCAGCAGCTTACAAATGGGACAGGGAGGATACGAGCAGTACTTC. It codes for CASSLQMGQGGYEQYF.

The chain has TRBV5-4 and TRBJ2-3; a weak D match, TRBD2 (5 bases). The V gene's germline CDR1 is SGHNT and CDR2 YYREEE (reference sequence). V was cut by 3 bases and J by 6 bases, with 14 bases left in between. The CDR3 runs to 14 residues. For the CDR3, the DNA is TGTGCCAGCAGCTCCGGAGGTCTAGAGGATACGCAGTATTTT. Translation gives CASSSGGLEDTQYF.

This clone was observed a few times. The V and J genes are TRBV19 and TRBJ1-1, with 7 positions matching TRBD1. Germline CDR1 is LNHDA and CDR2 is SQIVND (reference sequence). CDR3 length: 11 amino acids. Germline trimming cut 7 bases from V and 8 bases from J; bases unmatched to any gene: 4. CDR3 loop: CASTNRGEAFF. For the CDR3, the DNA is TGTGCCAGTACCAACAGGGGAGAAGCTTTCTTT.

The chain combines TRBV30 with TRBJ1-4, with 7 bases identical to TRBD1. There are 13 residues in the CDR3. J was trimmed by 8 bases and V by 5 bases; bases with no gene match: 8. CDR1 is GTSNPN, CDR2 SVGIG, per germline (reference sequence). For the CDR3, the DNA is TGTGCCTGGTCCGGACAGGCGGTAGAAAAACTGTTTTTT. As protein: CAWSGQAVEKLFF. The whole variable domain, filled in from reference TRBV30 and TRBJ1-4, reads SQTIHQWPATLVQPVGSPLSLECTVEGTSNPNLYWYRQAAGRGLQLLFYSVGIGQISSEVPQNLSASRPQDRQFILSSKKLLLSDSGFYLCAWSGQAVEKLFFGSGTQLSVL.

The chain has TRBV28 and TRBJ1-4, with 9 bases identical to TRBD1. The germline gives CDR1 MDHEN, CDR2 SYDVKM. The CDR3 contains 16 residues. V shed 4 bases and J 4 bases; nucleotides not matched to a gene: 7. CDR3 sequence: CASSSAGTGSNEKLFF. DNA of the CDR3: TGTGCCAGCAGTTCCGCCGGGACAGGGAGTAATGAAAAACTGTTTTTT.

V usage is TRBV28 and J usage is TRBJ2-2; 7 nucleotides align to TRBD1. In germline, CDR1 is MDHEN, CDR2 SYDVKM. The ends lost 4 bases at V and 2 bases at J; junction bases unmatched: 10. This CDR3 is built from 17 residues. In DNA form, the CDR3 reads TGTGCCAGCAGTTCGCCGAAAGGGACAGCTAACACCGGGGAGCTGTTTTTT. Translated, it gives CASSSPKGTANTGELFF.

V usage is TRBV21-1 and J usage is TRBJ2-6; the D call TRBD2 from the table was never checked on the DNA. TRBV21-1 is classified as a pseudogene. The length of the CDR3 is 18 residues. The CDR3, as DNA: TGTGCCAGCAGCCAAGTTCGGGGAGAGGTCTCTGGGGCCAACGTCCTGACTTTC. This encodes CASSQVRGEVSGANVLTF.

The chain recombines TRBV11-2 with TRBJ2-2; no reliable D call. The length of the CDR3 is 12 residues. CDR1 and CDR2 from the germline V gene are SGHAT and FQNNGV. Trimming removed 1 base from V and 6 bases from J, with 3 bases in between. This chain's CDR3 is CASSLVAGELFF. The CDR3 DNA is TGTGCCAGCAGCTTAGTGGCCGGGGAGCTGTTTTTT.

This clone has a single count. CDR3 bases: TGTGCCAGCCCTCCTTCCGGGACAAAAAAGTATAGCAATCAGCCCCAGCATTTT. Protein product: CASPPSGTKKYSNQPQHF. The V gene is TRBV28, the J gene TRBJ1-5; D is perhaps TRBD1 (6 bases). From germline, CDR1 is MDHEN and CDR2 SYDVKM. The ends were cut back, 8 bases at V and 0 bases at J, with 23 bases in the middle. This CDR3 has 18 residues.

On this clone itself: Different DNA sequences within this sample yield the same CDR3. V is TRBV28 and J is TRBJ1-2; D unresolved. CDR1 and CDR2 from the germline V gene are MDHEN and SYDVKM. The CDR3 has 13 amino acids. V lost 2 bases, J lost 4 bases, and 8 bases lay in between. CDR3 sequence reads: CASSLKQIYGYTF. DNA of the CDR3: TGTGCCAGCAGTTTAAAACAGATCTATGGCTACACCTTC.

The genes are TRBV7-9 and TRBJ2-5; the match to TRBD1 covers 8 bases. J gave up 2 bases and V 5 bases, and 7 bases lay outside the gene matches. Germline V gene sequence: CDR1 SEHNR, CDR2 FQNEAQ (reference sequence). This CDR3 has 15 residues. CDR3 residues: CASSPSNRGQETQYF. In DNA, the CDR3 is TGTGCCAGCAGCCCCTCTAACAGGGGGCAAGAGACCCAGTACTTC.

The rearrangement uses TRBV2 and TRBJ1-2; D is unclear. Per germline, CDR1 SNHLY and CDR2 FYNNEI. V lost 5 bases and J lost 2, with 18 bases in between. The CDR3 consists of 16 residues. CDR3 in DNA: TGTGCCAGCAGTCATACATCCTCCGGGAAAAACTATGGCTACACCTTC. Encoded protein: CASSHTSSGKNYGYTF.

Note on this clone: The germline gene is not matched at one end of the junction; a read error may be the cause. This chain links TRBV10-3 with TRBJ2-1; D not certain. CDR3 length: 14 residues. Germline values: CDR1 ENHRY, CDR2 SYGVKD. The DNA of the CDR3 is TGCGGCCAAGCCAGGCGGAGCTCCTACAATGAGCAGTTCTTC. This sequence encodes CGQARRSSYNEQFF.

On this clone: Within the sample, other DNA sequences also encode this same CDR3. The chain employs TRBV5-1 and TRBJ2-5; possibly TRBD2 for D (5 bases). CDR1 and CDR2 from the germline V gene are SGHRS and YFSETQ. The ends were cut back, 2 bases at V and 1 base at J, with 6 bases in the middle. This CDR3 region has 13 residues. The DNA for the CDR3 is TGCGCCAGCAGCTTCGCGGGCCAAGAGACCCAGTACTTC. Translated, it gives CASSFAGQETQYF.

CDR3 region: CASSVGTSGRVETQYF. The CDR3, as DNA: TGTGCCAGCAGCGTAGGGACTAGCGGGAGAGTCGAGACCCAGTACTTC. This chain joins TRBV9 and TRBJ2-5, with 13 positions matching TRBD2. In germline, CDR1 is SGDLS, CDR2 YYNGEE. The J segment lost 5 bases and the V segment lost 0 bases, leaving 4 bases of the junction unmatched. The CDR3 covers 16 residues.

V usage is TRBV5-4 and J usage is TRBJ2-7; D is uncertain. Trimming left V 0 bases short and J 5 bases short, with 6 bases between. Germline values: CDR1 SGHNT, CDR2 YYREEE (reference sequence). The CDR3 loop spans 12 amino acids. CDR3 nucleotide sequence: TGTGCCAGCAGCTTGGCTTCTCACGAGCAGTACTTC. This codes for CASSLASHEQYF.